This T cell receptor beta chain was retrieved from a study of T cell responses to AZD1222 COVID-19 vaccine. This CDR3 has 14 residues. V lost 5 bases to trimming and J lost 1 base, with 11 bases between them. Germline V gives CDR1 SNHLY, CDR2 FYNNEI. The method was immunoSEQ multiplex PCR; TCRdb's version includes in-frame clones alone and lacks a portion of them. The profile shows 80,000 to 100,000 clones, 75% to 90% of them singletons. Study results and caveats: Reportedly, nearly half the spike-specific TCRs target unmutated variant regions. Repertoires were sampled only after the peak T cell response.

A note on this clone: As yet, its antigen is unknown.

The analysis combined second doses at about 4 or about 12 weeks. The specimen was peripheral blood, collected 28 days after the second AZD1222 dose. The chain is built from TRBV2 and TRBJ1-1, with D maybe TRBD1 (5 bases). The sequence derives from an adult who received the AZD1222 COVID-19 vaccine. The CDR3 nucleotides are TGTGCCAGCAGTCTATACCAGGGGAACACTGAAGCTTTCTTT. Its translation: CASSLYQGNTEAFF.